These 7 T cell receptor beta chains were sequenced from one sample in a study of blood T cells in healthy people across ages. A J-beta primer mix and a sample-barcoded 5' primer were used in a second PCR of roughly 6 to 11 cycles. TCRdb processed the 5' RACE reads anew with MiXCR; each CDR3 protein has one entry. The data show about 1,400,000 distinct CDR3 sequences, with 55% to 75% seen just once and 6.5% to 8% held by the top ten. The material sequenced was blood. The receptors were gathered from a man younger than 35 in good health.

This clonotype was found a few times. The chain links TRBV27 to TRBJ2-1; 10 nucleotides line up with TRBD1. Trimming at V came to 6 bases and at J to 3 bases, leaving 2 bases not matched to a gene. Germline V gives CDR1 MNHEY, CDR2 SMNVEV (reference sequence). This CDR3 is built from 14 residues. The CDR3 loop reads CASRRTGGYNEQFF. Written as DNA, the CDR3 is TGTGCCAGCAGACGGACAGGGGGCTACAATGAGCAGTTCTTC.

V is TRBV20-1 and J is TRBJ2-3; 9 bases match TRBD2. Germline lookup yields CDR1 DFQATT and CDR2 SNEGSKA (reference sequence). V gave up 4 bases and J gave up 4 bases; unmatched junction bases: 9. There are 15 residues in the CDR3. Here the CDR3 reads CSANYRGRAPDTQYF. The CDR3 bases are TGCAGTGCTAACTACCGCGGGAGGGCCCCAGATACGCAGTATTTT.

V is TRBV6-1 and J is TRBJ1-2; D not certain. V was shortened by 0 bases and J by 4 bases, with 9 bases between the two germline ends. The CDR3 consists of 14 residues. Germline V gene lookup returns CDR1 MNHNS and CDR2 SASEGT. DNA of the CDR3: TGTGCCAGCAGTGAAGCGCACGAGGTCTATGGCTACACCTTC. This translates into CASSEAHEVYGYTF.

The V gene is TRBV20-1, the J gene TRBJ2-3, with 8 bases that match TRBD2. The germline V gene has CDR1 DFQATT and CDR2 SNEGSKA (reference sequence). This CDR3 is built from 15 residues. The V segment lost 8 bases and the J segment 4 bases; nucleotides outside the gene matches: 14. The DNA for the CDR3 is TGCAGTTCCGGAGCCGGCGGGGGGCACGCAGATACGCAGTATTTT. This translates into CSSGAGGGHADTQYF.

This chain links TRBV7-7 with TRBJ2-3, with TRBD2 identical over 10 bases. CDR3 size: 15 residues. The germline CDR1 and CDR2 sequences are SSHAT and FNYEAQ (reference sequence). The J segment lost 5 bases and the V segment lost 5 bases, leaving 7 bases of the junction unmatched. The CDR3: CASSEGASGRDTQYF. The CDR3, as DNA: TGTGCCAGCAGCGAAGGGGCTAGCGGGAGAGATACGCAGTATTTT.

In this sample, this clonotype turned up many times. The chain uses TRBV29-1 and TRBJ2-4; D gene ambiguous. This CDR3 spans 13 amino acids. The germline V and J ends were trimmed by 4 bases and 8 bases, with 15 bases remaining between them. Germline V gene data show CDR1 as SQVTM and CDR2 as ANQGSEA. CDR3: CSVGAPVGDIQYF. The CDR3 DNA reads TGCAGCGTTGGAGCCCCAGTCGGAGACATTCAGTACTTC.

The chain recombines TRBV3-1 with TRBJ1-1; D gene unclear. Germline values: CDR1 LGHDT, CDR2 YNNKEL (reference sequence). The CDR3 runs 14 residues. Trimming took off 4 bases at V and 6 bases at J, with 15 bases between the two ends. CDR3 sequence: CASSPTLRRAEAFF. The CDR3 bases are TGTGCCAGCAGCCCTACTCTCCGACGGGCTGAAGCTTTCTTT.